This passage covers 31 T cell receptor beta chains from one sample sequenced in a study of T cells after yellow fever vaccination. TCRdb used MiXCR to reprocess the 5' RACE reads, holding one entry per CDR3 protein. The profile shows 200,000 to 250,000 distinct CDR3 sequences, under 3.5% of them singletons. The specimen was CD4+ T cells sorted from PBMCs, collected 10 days after the yellow fever booster vaccination. The receptors shown here come from a man aged 18 to 29 who received the YFV17D yellow fever vaccine.

This clonotype appeared many times. J is TRBJ1-1 and V is TRBV6-2 or TRBV6-3; D uncertain. Germline lookup yields CDR1 MNHEY and CDR2 SVGEGT. V was clipped by 7 bases and J by 0 bases, with 15 bases between them. The CDR3 sequence is 15 residues long. Here the CDR3 reads CASIRRGVMNTEAFF. In DNA, the CDR3 is TGTGCCAGCATCCGACGCGGGGTAATGAACACTGAAGCTTTCTTT.

This clonotype was seen many times. This chain joins TRBV11-2 and TRBJ1-3; maybe TRBD1 (5 bases). The CDR3 extends over 17 amino acids. Deletions cut 4 bases from V and 4 bases from J, with 20 bases between. Germline V gene data show CDR1 as SGHAT and CDR2 as FQNNGV. CDR3: CASSSWGGAGVGNTIYF. The CDR3 DNA sequence: TGTGCCAGCAGCTCCTGGGGCGGCGCCGGAGTGGGAAACACCATATATTTT.

This clonotype was observed at least ten times. This rearrangement joins TRBV19 to TRBJ2-3, with unresolved D. CDR1 is LNHDA, CDR2 SQIVND, per germline (reference sequence). V was cut by 5 bases and J by 7 bases, with 13 bases left in between. The CDR3 has 13 residues. The CDR3 reads CASSPSSENTQYF. The CDR3 DNA follows: TGTGCCAGTAGTCCCTCTTCGGAAAATACGCAGTATTTT.

This clonotype has just a few counts. V usage is TRBV20-1 and J usage is TRBJ1-4; 8 nucleotides match TRBD1. Germline assignment: CDR1 DFQATT and CDR2 SNEGSKA (reference sequence). Germline trimming cut 5 bases from V and 5 bases from J; bases unmatched to any gene: 4. CDR3 length: 13 amino acids. The CDR3 DNA sequence: TGCAGTGCTTTCCAGGGGGCGAATGAAAAACTGTTTTTT. Protein: CSAFQGANEKLFF.

This clonotype was found many times. The chain joins TRBV12-3 or TRBV12-4 to TRBJ2-3, with D perhaps TRBD1 or TRBD2 (5 bases each). Trimming removed 4 bases from V and 5 bases from J, with 7 bases in between. CDR3 length: 12 residues. The CDR3 sequence: CASSWGIDTQYF. In DNA, the CDR3 is TGTGCCAGCAGTTGGGGGATAGATACGCAGTATTTT.

This clonotype was found many times. J is TRBJ2-7 and V is TRBV5-1; D remains ambiguous. V lost 1 base, J lost 1 base, and 9 bases lay in between. Germline CDR1 and CDR2: SGHRS and YFSETQ. The CDR3 has 14 residues. The chain's CDR3 is CASSLTPPSYEQYF. The CDR3, as DNA: TGCGCCAGCAGCTTGACACCTCCTTCCTACGAGCAGTACTTC.

V is TRBV15 and J is TRBJ2-3, with D possibly matching TRBD2 (5 bases). Trimming left V 0 bases short and J 8 bases short, with 15 bases between. Germline V gives CDR1 LNHNV, CDR2 YYDKDF (reference sequence). The CDR3 is 15 amino acids. CDR3 protein: CATSRDRAPLVTQYF. As DNA, the CDR3 is TGTGCCACCAGCAGAGATCGAGCCCCACTAGTTACGCAGTATTTT.

Many counts were recorded for this clonotype. V and J are TRBV28 and TRBJ2-2; D is undetermined. There are 14 residues in the CDR3. Germline lookup yields CDR1 MDHEN and CDR2 SYDVKM. Trimming took off 5 bases at V and 7 bases at J, with 14 bases between the two ends. CDR3 loop: CASSRDRLDGELFF. CDR3 DNA sequence: TGTGCCAGCAGTCGAGATAGGTTAGACGGGGAGCTGTTTTTT.

This clonotype was observed many times. The rearrangement joins TRBV12-3 or TRBV12-4 to TRBJ2-5; D not certain. The CDR3 consists of 13 residues. V was cut by 5 bases and J by 1 base, with 8 bases left in between. The CDR3 loop reads CASSPRIQETQYF. DNA for the CDR3: TGTGCCAGCAGTCCTAGGATCCAAGAGACCCAGTACTTC.

The CDR3 DNA reads as TGTGCCAGCAGTGAATATTCGGGGGCAGCAGATACGCAGTATTTT. Encoded protein: CASSEYSGAADTQYF. This sequence joins TRBV25-1 and TRBJ2-3, with D perhaps given as TRBD1 or TRBD2 (6 bases each). CDR3 length: 15 amino acids. The V gene lost 0 bases and the J gene lost 4 bases, with 11 bases spanning the gap. Germline loops: CDR1 MGHDK, CDR2 SYGVNS. The full variable domain, in which reference TRBV25-1 and TRBJ2-3 provide the parts outside the CDR3, is EADIYQTPRYLVIGTGKKITLECSQTMGHDKMYWYQQDPGMELHLIHYSYGVNSTEKGDLSSESTVSRIRTEHFPLTLESARPSHTSQYLCASSEYSGAADTQYFGPGTRLTVL.

The chain combines TRBV27 with TRBJ2-3, with 7 bases that match TRBD1. The germline V gene has CDR1 MNHEY and CDR2 SMNVEV (reference sequence). V dropped 7 bases and J dropped 2; count of bases not matched to a gene: 9. The CDR3 consists of 15 residues. CDR3 in DNA: TGTGCCAGCAATAGGTGGGGGACAGACACAGATACGCAGTATTTT. Amino acid sequence: CASNRWGTDTDTQYF.

The chain recombines TRBV5-5 with TRBJ1-2, with D unresolved. The CDR3 runs to 11 residues. The V end lost 4 bases, the J end lost 8 bases, and 9 bases lay between the germline ends. Germline-derived CDR1 and CDR2 are SGHKS and YYEKEE (reference sequence). The CDR3 sequence is CASSAYRGYTF. The CDR3 coding sequence is TGTGCCAGCAGCGCTTACAGAGGCTACACCTTC.

In this sample, this clonotype turned up many times. The chain is built from TRBV12-3 or TRBV12-4 and TRBJ2-3; the D gene could be TRBD1 or TRBD2 (5 bases each). Deletions cut 7 bases from V and 0 bases from J, with 14 bases between. This CDR3 spans 15 amino acids. The CDR3 loop reads CASTPRGASTDTQYF. The CDR3 bases are TGTGCCAGCACTCCCCGAGGGGCAAGCACAGATACGCAGTATTTT.

This clonotype showed up many times. This chain uses TRBV5-1 with TRBJ2-5, with TRBD2 matching over 11 bases. Germline values: CDR1 SGHRS, CDR2 YFSETQ. The length of the CDR3 is 16 residues. Losses at the gene ends were 2 bases for V and 1 base for J; bases not matched to a gene: 4. CDR3 coding DNA: TGCGCCAGCAGCTTCCATAGCGGGGGGGGCCAAGAGACCCAGTACTTC. This sequence encodes CASSFHSGGGQETQYF.

V and J are TRBV7-2 and TRBJ1-2; no clear D gene. Deletions cut 1 base from V and 0 bases from J, with 12 bases between. Germline V gene sequence: CDR1 SGHTA, CDR2 FQGNSA. The CDR3 runs 16 residues. The CDR3 DNA sequence: TGTGCCAGCAGCTTAGTTCTGGCGATAGCTAACTATGGCTACACCTTC. This encodes CASSLVLAIANYGYTF.

The CDR3 loop is CASIPLAGYFQETQYF. The CDR3 DNA reads TGTGCCAGCATTCCACTAGCGGGGTATTTTCAAGAGACCCAGTACTTC. This chain uses TRBV2 with TRBJ2-5; TRBD2 aligns across 10 bases. The germline gives CDR1 SNHLY, CDR2 FYNNEI. CDR3 length: 16 amino acids. V was pared by 7 bases and J by 2 bases, with 10 bases of the junction left unmatched.

This clonotype was seen repeatedly, ten times or more. This chain links TRBV18 with TRBJ2-1; D might be TRBD1 (5 bases). Looked up from germline, CDR1 is KGHSH and CDR2 is LQKENI. The ends were cut back, 0 bases at V and 5 bases at J, with 5 bases in the middle. CDR3 length: 13 residues. The CDR3 loop reads CASSPPGHNEQFF. In DNA, the CDR3 is TGTGCCAGCTCACCACCGGGGCACAATGAGCAGTTCTTC.

This clonotype was detected ten times or more. The V call is TRBV13, the J call TRBJ2-5; TRBD2 agrees at 9 bases. V lost 6 bases and J lost 2; bases outside the gene matches: 7. CDR1 and CDR2 (germline): PRHDT, FYEKMQ (reference sequence). The CDR3 runs 15 residues. The CDR3 sequence is CASSRGGAEQETQYF. In DNA, the CDR3 is TGTGCCAGCAGTCGCGGGGGGGCCGAACAAGAGACCCAGTACTTC.

The CDR3 DNA sequence: TGCAGTGCCACACCCAGGGGGGGGTATGGCTACACCTTC. Protein: CSATPRGGYGYTF. The gene calls are TRBV20-1 and TRBJ1-2; TRBD1 agrees at 7 bases. This CDR3 comprises 13 residues. The germline V gene encodes CDR1 DFQATT and CDR2 SNEGSKA (reference sequence). Germline trimming cut 6 bases from V and 5 bases from J; bases unmatched to any gene: 9.

This clonotype has more than one count but fewer than ten. The chain combines TRBV4-3 with TRBJ1-6, with D possibly matching TRBD1 (6 bases). Germline V gene data show CDR1 as LGHNA and CDR2 as YSLEER. The V and J ends lost 0 bases and 7 bases respectively, with 10 bases between them. The CDR3 contains 15 residues. This CDR3 reads CASSQDQGFNSPLHF. In nucleotides, the CDR3 is TGCGCCAGCAGCCAAGATCAGGGGTTCAATTCACCCCTCCACTTT.

A few counts support this clonotype. The chain is built from TRBV29-1 and TRBJ1-2, with unresolved D. V gave up 3 bases and J gave up 1 base, with 9 bases separating them. The CDR3 runs to 13 residues. The germline CDR1 and CDR2 sequences are SQVTM and ANQGSEA. This CDR3 is CSVDVQINYGYTF. CDR3 nucleotides: TGCAGCGTTGATGTACAGATTAACTATGGCTACACCTTC.

The chain links TRBV20-1 to TRBJ1-2, with D perhaps TRBD1 (5 bases). The CDR3 loop spans 13 amino acids. Germline-derived CDR1 and CDR2 are DFQATT and SNEGSKA (reference sequence). Trimming pared 3 bases from V and 4 bases from J, leaving 12 bases between. The CDR3 loop reads CSASPGPAYGYTF. CDR3 sequence (DNA): TGCAGTGCTAGTCCGGGGCCGGCCTATGGCTACACCTTC.

This clonotype was observed many times. This chain joins TRBV19 and TRBJ2-5; tentatively, D is TRBD1 (5 bases). The CDR3 length is 16 residues. CDR1 is LNHDA and CDR2 is SQIVND in the germline V gene (reference sequence). V lost 7 bases and J 5 bases, leaving 23 bases between the germline ends. The CDR3 DNA sequence: TGTGCCAGTACGGCGAACGGCAGGGCCAAAGAGGAGACCCAGTACTTC. Translation gives CASTANGRAKEETQYF.

This clonotype was seen repeatedly, ten times or more. The chain uses TRBV7-9 and TRBJ2-2; D not resolved. CDR1 is SEHNR, CDR2 FQNEAQ, per germline (reference sequence). V was trimmed by 7 bases and J by 2 bases, leaving 14 bases between them. The CDR3 extends over 15 amino acids. CDR3 protein: CASIPRGRNTGELFF. CDR3 bases: TGTGCCAGCATCCCGAGAGGTCGCAACACCGGGGAGCTGTTTTTT.

This clonotype was seen only a few times. CDR3 region: CASSILSGARETQETQYF. In DNA, the CDR3 is TGTGCCAGTAGTATACTCTCAGGGGCGAGGGAAACTCAAGAGACCCAGTACTTC. V and J are TRBV19 and TRBJ2-5; tentative D call: TRBD1 (6 bases). The CDR3 consists of 18 residues. Deletions cut 2 bases from V and 2 bases from J, with 21 bases between. Germline V lookup: CDR1 LNHDA, CDR2 SQIVND (reference sequence).

The chain joins TRBV7-3 to TRBJ2-1; TRBD2 agrees at 10 bases. The CDR3 runs to 17 residues. The germline CDR1 and CDR2 sequences are SGHTA and FQGTGA. V lost 5 bases and J lost 4; bases outside the gene matches: 11. The CDR3 is CASSPKGAAGGYNEQFF. The DNA for the CDR3 is TGTGCCAGCAGCCCTAAAGGGGCAGCGGGGGGGTACAATGAGCAGTTCTTC.

In this sample, this clonotype turned up a few times. The chain couples TRBV24-1 to TRBJ2-2; weak D call: TRBD2 (5 bases). Germline assignment: CDR1 KGHDR and CDR2 SFDVKD. V was pared by 9 bases and J by 6 bases, with 7 bases between. The CDR3 loop spans 11 amino acids. CDR3 nucleotides: TGTGCCACCGAGGAGGCCGGGGAGCTGTTTTTT. This gives the protein CATEEAGELFF.

This clonotype appeared a few times. The chain employs TRBV20-1 and TRBJ1-6; D may be TRBD1 (5 bases). CDR1 and CDR2 (germline): DFQATT, SNEGSKA (reference sequence). This CDR3 contains 17 residues. Trimming left V 1 base short and J 0 bases short, with 13 bases between. The CDR3 here is CSARVGTGSSYNSPLHF. Written as DNA, the CDR3 is TGCAGTGCTAGAGTGGGGACGGGGAGCTCCTATAATTCACCCCTCCACTTT.

The chain joins TRBV6-6 to TRBJ1-5; a weak D match, TRBD1 (6 bases). Germline CDR1 reads MNHNY; CDR2 reads SVGAGI (reference sequence). The CDR3 length is 14 residues. V was pared by 0 bases and J by 7 bases, with 10 bases between. CDR3 region: CASSYSGGRQPQHF. The CDR3 DNA reads as TGTGCCAGCAGTTACTCGGGGGGCCGCCAGCCCCAGCATTTT.

This clonotype was seen many times. The chain is built from TRBV6-1 and TRBJ1-3; D remains unclear. V was pared by 0 bases and J by 3 bases, with 9 bases between. Germline CDR1 is MNHNS and CDR2 is SASEGT. This CDR3 is 15 amino acids long. The CDR3 sequence: CASSEARRSGNTIYF. The CDR3 DNA sequence: TGTGCCAGCAGTGAAGCGCGGCGGAGTGGAAACACCATATATTTT.

This rearrangement joins TRBV19 to TRBJ1-5, with D possibly matching TRBD1 (5 bases). Trimming removed 7 bases from V and 0 bases from J, with 13 bases in between. The germline gives CDR1 LNHDA, CDR2 SQIVND (reference sequence). The CDR3 sequence is 15 residues long. CDR3 sequence reads: CASTGAFYSNQPQHF. In DNA, the CDR3 is TGTGCCAGTACCGGGGCTTTCTATAGCAATCAGCCCCAGCATTTT. Full variable domain (missing parts from reference TRBV19 and TRBJ1-5): DGGITQSPKYLFRKEGQNVTLSCEQNLNHDAMYWYRQDPGQGLRLIYYSQIVNDFQKGDIAEGYSVSREKKESFPLTVTSAQKNPTAFYLCASTGAFYSNQPQHFGDGTRLSIL.